This TCR beta chain was found in a study of blood T cell repertoires in COVID-19. In the study overall: Donors in the United States, Italy and Spain gave samples during acute or convalescent COVID-19. Sources were T cells, B-cell-depleted T cells, or PBMCs; the material itself was cDNA or gDNA.

Trimming removed 5 bases from V and 0 bases from J, with 10 bases in between. The CDR3 covers 15 residues. CDR1 and CDR2 from the germline V gene are SEHNR and FQNEAQ (reference sequence). Per the authors' pipeline: How many nucleated cells were present was estimated from reference gene primer amplification. TCRdb keeps only in-frame clones here, not all; method: immunoSEQ multiplex PCR. V, J and clone size derive from that table, while D and trimming were established from the DNA sequence. This sample has about 160,000 clones, with 80% to 90% found just once. The V call is TRBV7-9, the J call TRBJ2-2, with a tentative D call TRBD2 (6 bases). Sequencing was carried out using peripheral blood. This sequence originates from a woman aged 55-70 years who had recovered from COVID-19. The CDR3 nucleotides are TGTGCCAGCAGCCTGGGACTGTCGAACACCGGGGAGCTGTTTTTT. Its translation: CASSLGLSNTGELFF.